The rows below give T cell receptor beta chains drawn from one sample of a study of T cells expressing NK-cell markers. TCRdb re-analyzed the 5' RACE reads; it lists each CDR3 protein once, without DNA. Found here are a few hundred thousand distinct CDR3 sequences; the top ten clones hold over 4%. The sample taken for sequencing was blood T cells: a sorted CD56 or NKG2C T cell subset, CD4+ or CD8+ T cells, or bulk PBMC T cells (not recorded which). The receptors come from a man aged 18-69 years in good health. CDR3s include the opening cysteine and the closing phenylalanine or tryptophan.

V gene: TRBV5-5; J gene: TRBJ2-5; CDR3 protein: CASSGSSGGAGETQYF
V gene: TRBV20-1; J gene: TRBJ1-2; CDR3 protein: CSAPPDRVSGYTF
V gene: TRBV20-1; J gene: TRBJ2-7; CDR3 protein: CRTGGYGYERYF
V gene: TRBV11-2; J gene: TRBJ1-6; CDR3 protein: CASSLVQRLGSPLHF
V gene: TRBV7-9; J gene: TRBJ2-1; CDR3 protein: CASSLAGDTRSYNEQFF
V gene: TRBV4-2; J gene: TRBJ1-2; CDR3 protein: CASSQGAGTNYGYTF
V gene: TRBV7-6; J gene: TRBJ2-5; CDR3 protein: CASSFGFGGTQYF
V gene: TRBV12-3/TRBV12-4; J gene: TRBJ1-3; CDR3 protein: CAEDSSGNTIYF
V gene: TRBV3-1; J gene: TRBJ2-7; CDR3 protein: CASSRPQGVSYEQYF
V gene: TRBV12-3/TRBV12-4; J gene: TRBJ2-5; CDR3 protein: CASSSWTSGQETQYF
V gene: TRBV29-1; J gene: TRBJ1-2; CDR3 protein: CSVYRGPAYGYTF
V gene: TRBV20-1; J gene: TRBJ1-1; CDR3 protein: CSARRGTYTEAFF
V gene: TRBV7-2; J gene: TRBJ2-5; CDR3 protein: CASSLVVGTLGETQYF
V gene: TRBV7-8; J gene: TRBJ2-3; CDR3 protein: CASSLRLGTDTQYF
V gene: TRBV6-2/TRBV6-3; J gene: TRBJ2-1; CDR3 protein: CASSAISYNEQFF
V gene: TRBV21-1; J gene: TRBJ1-2; CDR3 protein: CASMRSCGYTF
V gene: TRBV7-8; J gene: TRBJ2-6; CDR3 protein: CASSQDRFSGANVLTF
V gene: TRBV6-5; J gene: TRBJ2-6; CDR3 protein: CASSSPGDSGANVLTF
V gene: TRBV3-1; J gene: TRBJ2-7; CDR3 protein: CASSPPGTGFREQYF
V gene: TRBV6-1; J gene: TRBJ1-6; CDR3 protein: CASRGMDRDNSPLHF
V gene: TRBV20-1; J gene: TRBJ2-5; CDR3 protein: CSERAGGRETQYF
V gene: TRBV7-9; J gene: TRBJ2-5; CDR3 protein: CASSLEAGGLKTQYF
V gene: TRBV7-9; J gene: TRBJ2-5; CDR3 protein: CASSSMTGLATETQYF
V gene: TRBV6-5; J gene: TRBJ2-2; CDR3 protein: CATTRTGELFF
V gene: TRBV6-2/TRBV6-3; J gene: TRBJ2-2; CDR3 protein: CASSYRGTSGLNSELFF
V gene: TRBV9; J gene: TRBJ2-3; CDR3 protein: CASSVSASQGTDTQYF
V gene: TRBV29-1; J gene: TRBJ2-7; CDR3 protein: CSVQTGTVGYEQYF
V gene: TRBV7-2; J gene: TRBJ2-3; CDR3 protein: CASRPTGGGTQYF
V gene: TRBV7-8; J gene: TRBJ1-4; CDR3 protein: CASSLRRENEKLFF
V gene: TRBV12-5; J gene: TRBJ2-1; CDR3 protein: CASGPGGYSYNEQFF
V gene: TRBV12-5; J gene: TRBJ2-5; CDR3 protein: CASGLGTGGQETQYF
V gene: TRBV4-2; J gene: TRBJ2-7; CDR3 protein: CASSPSGTGGTYEQYF
V gene: TRBV27; J gene: TRBJ2-3; CDR3 protein: CASTRGASDTQYF
V gene: TRBV20-1; J gene: TRBJ2-6; CDR3 protein: CSARDAGSFSGANVLTF
V gene: TRBV6-1; J gene: TRBJ2-1; CDR3 protein: CASSPAWDRVDNEQFF
V gene: TRBV9; J gene: TRBJ2-2; CDR3 protein: CASSVTARYNVGELFF
V gene: TRBV19; J gene: TRBJ2-1; CDR3 protein: CASSINGFYTPTYNEQFF
V gene: TRBV2; J gene: TRBJ1-4; CDR3 protein: CASNAGTGAEKLFF
V gene: TRBV5-1; J gene: TRBJ2-7; CDR3 protein: CASSVGTGTVDEQYF
V gene: TRBV6-5; J gene: TRBJ1-6; CDR3 protein: CASSFDRGGNSPLHF
V gene: TRBV5-1; J gene: TRBJ1-1; CDR3 protein: CASSLDQGPGGTEAFF
V gene: TRBV7-9; J gene: TRBJ1-1; CDR3 protein: CASSFTSSTEAFF
V gene: TRBV6-4; J gene: TRBJ2-7; CDR3 protein: CASSPRLAGGKKTTYEQYF
V gene: TRBV12-3/TRBV12-4; J gene: TRBJ1-2; CDR3 protein: CASRPNGWGYIGYTF
V gene: TRBV13; J gene: TRBJ1-1; CDR3 protein: CASSFGQVLHMNTEAFF
V gene: TRBV20-1; J gene: TRBJ1-2; CDR3 protein: CSARDSGDPSFYGYTF
V gene: TRBV5-1; J gene: TRBJ1-1; CDR3 protein: CASSSKTGASTGTEAFF
V gene: TRBV28; J gene: TRBJ1-1; CDR3 protein: CASRSKTGVRVTEAFF